These 21 T cell receptor beta chains originate from one sample sequenced in a study of cytomegalovirus exposure and HLA in healthy donors. PCR employed 60 Vbeta and 13 Jbeta primers. The protocol was immunoSEQ multiplex PCR, while the TCRdb copy is restricted to in-frame clones and leaves out a portion. Of approximately 97,000 clones in the sample, 73% are singletons; the top ten hold around 3.5%. Sequencing was performed on PBMCs. The receptors shown here come from a man in his forties or fifties in good health and CMV-seronegative.

The chain couples TRBV5-4 to TRBJ2-5, with 7 nucleotides matching TRBD1. This CDR3 is built from 15 residues. CDR1 SGHNT and CDR2 YYREEE come from the germline V gene (reference sequence). Germline trimming cut 5 bases from V and 5 bases from J; bases unmatched to any gene: 12. The CDR3 sequence is CASSLVDRKLETQYF. CDR3 nucleotides: TGTGCCAGCAGTCTTGTGGACAGGAAGTTGGAGACCCAGTACTTC.

The J gene is TRBJ2-7, the V gene TRBV6-5; D perhaps matches TRBD1 (6 bases). V was pared by 2 bases and J by 3 bases, with 8 bases between. This CDR3 spans 13 amino acids. Germline V gives CDR1 MNHEY, CDR2 SVGAGI. This chain's CDR3 is CASSYGDIYEQYF. The CDR3 DNA sequence: TGTGCCAGCAGTTACGGGGACATCTACGAGCAGTACTTC.

This sequence joins TRBV2 and TRBJ2-7, with 7 bases that match TRBD2. Germline lookup yields CDR1 SNHLY and CDR2 FYNNEI. Losses at the gene ends were 5 bases for V and 3 bases for J; bases not matched to a gene: 7. The CDR3 runs to 14 residues. CDR3 nucleotides: TGTGCCAGCAGTAGTTCGAGCGGGGTCTACGAGCAGTACTTC. It codes for CASSSSSGVYEQYF. Variable domain in full (rest from reference TRBV2 and TRBJ2-7): EPEVTQTPSHQVTQMGQEVILRCVPISNHLYFYWYRQILGQKVEFLVSFYNNEISEKSEIFDDQFSVERPDGSNFTLKIRSTKLEDSAMYFCASSSSSGVYEQYFGPGTRLTVT.

The CDR3: CASSLGASSYGYTF. The CDR3 DNA sequence: TGTGCCAGCAGCTTAGGAGCTTCGAGCTATGGCTACACCTTC. V gene TRBV7-9 combines with J gene TRBJ1-2; D not certain. The CDR3 spans 14 residues. In germline, CDR1 is SEHNR, CDR2 FQNEAQ (reference sequence). Trimming shortened V by 1 base and J by 4 bases, and 10 bases separated the two germline ends.

In DNA, the CDR3 is TGTGCCAGCAGTTACCTCTCAGGGGGCAAGGAGACCCAGTACTTC. Amino acids: CASSYLSGGKETQYF. The chain carries TRBV6-5 and TRBJ2-5, with 8 bases matching TRBD1. Germline assignment: CDR1 MNHEY and CDR2 SVGAGI. The V and J ends lost 2 bases and 5 bases, in that order; junction bases with no gene match: 7. The CDR3 is 15 amino acids.

In this sample, this clone turned up a few times. Without the conserved terminal phenylalanine or tryptophan, this CDR3 likely stems from a read error. The limits of the CDR3 on the DNA are not certain, so only TCRdb's listed CDR3 is given. V gene TRBV6-5 combines with J gene TRBJ1-2; the table's D call, TRBD1, was not checked against the DNA. Both ends counted, the CDR3 spans 16 residues. In germline, CDR1 is MNHEY, CDR2 SVGAGI. This CDR3 is CASSYVRTGGGYGYTV.

The chain joins TRBV6-6 to TRBJ1-5; D is unresolved. The CDR3 loop spans 14 amino acids. V was cut by 3 bases and J by 1 base, with 7 bases left in between. Germline CDR1 is MNHNY and CDR2 is SVGAGI (reference sequence). CDR3 region: CASSYRLSNQPQHF. The CDR3 DNA reads as TGTGCCAGCAGTTATCGACTAAGCAATCAGCCCCAGCATTTT.

In its sample, this clone is medium-sized. The rearrangement uses TRBV28 and TRBJ2-7; possible D gene TRBD2, 6 bases. The CDR3 contains 16 residues. Trimming shortened V by 6 bases and J by 0 bases, and 18 bases separated the two germline ends. Looked up from germline, CDR1 is MDHEN and CDR2 is SYDVKM. This chain's CDR3 is CASSPFMAGSSYEQYF. DNA for the CDR3: TGTGCCAGCAGCCCATTTATGGCGGGGAGCTCCTACGAGCAGTACTTC.

CDR3 region: CASSEAQGMNQPQHF. Written as DNA, the CDR3 is TGTGCCAGCAGTGAAGCGCAGGGGATGAATCAGCCCCAGCATTTT. V and J are TRBV6-1 and TRBJ1-5; D might be TRBD1 (6 bases). The CDR3 contains 15 residues. V lost 0 bases, J lost 4 bases, and 10 bases lay in between. Germline lookup yields CDR1 MNHNS and CDR2 SASEGT.

The chain carries TRBV29-1 and TRBJ2-1; TRBD2 might be the D (5 bases). From germline, CDR1 is SQVTM and CDR2 ANQGSEA. The CDR3 is made up of 13 amino acids. Trimming removed 4 bases at V and 1 base at J, with 8 bases between. The CDR3: CSVVSESYNEQFF. As DNA, the CDR3 is TGCAGCGTTGTTAGCGAATCCTACAATGAGCAGTTCTTC.

V is TRBV5-6 and J is TRBJ1-2; no firm D call. Deletions cut 5 bases from V and 2 bases from J, with 10 bases between. The CDR3 is 13 residues long. CDR1 and CDR2 (germline): SGHDT, YYEEEE. The CDR3 DNA follows: TGTGCCAGCAGATTTGGCAGAAACTATGGCTACACCTTC. Protein product: CASRFGRNYGYTF.

The chain carries TRBV7-3 and TRBJ2-7, with D possibly matching TRBD1 (6 bases). Germline loops: CDR1 SGHTA, CDR2 FQGTGA. The CDR3 totals 13 residues. Between the trimmed V and J ends, which lost 5 bases and 10 bases, there was a span of 18 bases. The CDR3 DNA is TGTGCCAGCAGCCCCTCTACAGGGACCACTCAGTACTTC. Its translation is CASSPSTGTTQYF. The full variable domain, its missing parts supplied by reference TRBV7-3 and TRBJ2-7, is GAGVSQTPSNKVTEKGKYVELRCDPISGHTALYWYRQSLGQGPEFLIYFQGTGAADDSGLPNDRFFAVRPEGSVSTLKIQRTERGDSAVYLCASSPSTGTTQYFGPGTRLTVT.

This clone has a single count. V gene TRBV19 combines with J gene TRBJ2-5; tentative D call: TRBD1 (6 bases). The CDR3 runs 15 residues. Between the trimmed V and J ends, which lost 1 base and 5 bases, there was a span of 14 bases. In germline, CDR1 is LNHDA, CDR2 SQIVND (reference sequence). The CDR3 region is CASSIGRGERETQYF. CDR3 DNA sequence: TGTGCCAGTAGTATAGGCAGGGGAGAGCGGGAGACCCAGTACTTC.

V usage is TRBV4-2 and J usage is TRBJ1-5; D is unclear. CDR1 and CDR2 from the germline V gene are LGHNA and YNFKEQ. This CDR3 is built from 14 residues. V dropped 4 bases and J dropped 5 bases, with 12 bases sitting between them. The CDR3 DNA reads TGTGCCAGCAGCCTATATACAGAAGATCAGCCCCAGCATTTT. Translation: CASSLYTEDQPQHF.

J is TRBJ1-2 and V is TRBV5-6; no firm D call. The ends were cut back, 3 bases at V and 0 bases at J, with 15 bases in the middle. This CDR3 region has 16 residues. Germline loops: CDR1 SGHDT, CDR2 YYEEEE. CDR3 sequence: CASSSWPIFTNYGYTF. In DNA form, the CDR3 reads TGTGCCAGCAGCTCTTGGCCAATTTTTACTAACTATGGCTACACCTTC. Full variable domain (outside the CDR3, taken from reference TRBV5-6 and TRBJ1-2): DAGVTQSPTHLIKTRGQQVTLRCSPKSGHDTVSWYQQALGQGPQFIFQYYEEEERQRGNFPDRFSGHQFPNYSSELNVNALLLGDSALYLCASSSWPIFTNYGYTFGSGTRLTVV.

This clone appeared a single time. The chain combines TRBV5-1 with TRBJ2-2; 11 positions agree with TRBD2. V was clipped by 1 base and J by 0 bases; unmatched bases: 8. The CDR3 has 19 amino acids. The germline CDR1 and CDR2 sequences are SGHRS and YFSETQ. The CDR3 reads CASSLFGTSGPTNTGELFF. In DNA, the CDR3 is TGCGCCAGCAGCTTGTTTGGGACTAGCGGCCCAACGAACACCGGGGAGCTGTTTTTT. Complete variable domain (other parts from reference TRBV5-1 and TRBJ2-2): KAGVTQTPRYLIKTRGQQVTLSCSPISGHRSVSWYQQTPGQGLQFLFEYFSETQRNKGNFPGRFSGRQFSNSRSEMNVSTLELGDSALYLCASSLFGTSGPTNTGELFFGEGSRLTVL.

The J gene is TRBJ2-7, the V gene TRBV5-1, with 7 bases lining up with TRBD2. The germline CDR1 and CDR2 sequences are SGHRS and YFSETQ. CDR3 size: 14 residues. V lost 2 bases to trimming and J lost 0 bases; unmatched junction nucleotides: 2. CDR3 bases: TGCGCCAGCAGCTTCGGGGGGACCTCCTACGAGCAGTACTTC. Protein product: CASSFGGTSYEQYF.

The genes are TRBV2 and TRBJ1-1; unclear D gene. The CDR3 has 12 residues. Between the trimmed V and J ends, which lost 4 bases and 3 bases, there was a span of 6 bases. The germline V gene encodes CDR1 SNHLY and CDR2 FYNNEI. CDR3 residues: CASSVGYTEAFF. CDR3 sequence (DNA): TGTGCCAGCAGTGTCGGGTACACTGAAGCTTTCTTT. The full variable domain, with the rest looked up from reference TRBV2 and TRBJ1-1, is EPEVTQTPSHQVTQMGQEVILRCVPISNHLYFYWYRQILGQKVEFLVSFYNNEISEKSEIFDDQFSVERPDGSNFTLKIRSTKLEDSAMYFCASSVGYTEAFFGQGTRLTVV.

J is TRBJ1-4 and V is TRBV2, with D maybe TRBD1 (5 bases). The CDR3 covers 13 residues. Between the trimmed V and J ends, which lost 7 bases and 6 bases, there was a span of 12 bases. Germline V lookup: CDR1 SNHLY, CDR2 FYNNEI. This CDR3 is CASIGDWDEKLFF. CDR3 DNA sequence: TGTGCCAGCATAGGGGACTGGGATGAAAAACTGTTTTTT.

This clone turned up a few times. Here the CDR3 reads CASSQGRLYNSPLHF. The CDR3 DNA follows: TGTGCCAGCAGTCAGGGGCGGCTCTATAATTCACCCCTCCACTTT. The rearrangement links TRBV6-5 to TRBJ1-6, with a possible D match to TRBD1 (6 bases). Germline V CDR1 and CDR2: MNHEY, SVGAGI. Trimming pared 5 bases from V and 3 bases from J, leaving 11 bases between. The CDR3 has 15 residues.

The rearrangement uses TRBV6-6 and TRBJ1-2; D unclear. Germline V lookup: CDR1 MNHNY, CDR2 SVGAGI (reference sequence). Trimming cost V 3 bases and J 11 bases, with 13 bases left between them. CDR3 length: 12 residues. CDR3 sequence: CASSYYSNPYTF. The CDR3 DNA reads TGTGCCAGCAGTTATTATAGTAACCCTTACACCTTC.